This TCR beta chain was sequenced for a study of OX40 agonist ivuxolimab in advanced cancers. Study-level results: CD8+ T cells (on average) carried more expanded clones than CD4+ T cells.

With autoimmune disease history or systemic immunosuppression, patients were excluded. About this clone itself: Its antigen remains unidentified.

Data came from immunoSEQ multiplex PCR; TCRdb stores just in-frame clones and leaves some out. The sample records about 70,000 clones, about 89% being singletons. The sequencing here drew on CD4+ or CD8+ T cells sorted from blood, taken in a trial of the OX40 agonist ivuxolimab. This TCR derives from an adult with an advanced solid tumor such as melanoma, head and neck, liver or kidney cancer.

The CDR3 reads CASSQVYEQYF. The CDR3 nucleotides read TGTGCCAGCAGTCAGGTCTACGAGCAGTACTTC. The rearrangement links TRBV28 to TRBJ2-7, with D uncertain. The germline CDR1 and CDR2 sequences are MDHEN and SYDVKM. V was trimmed by 5 bases and J by 3 bases, leaving 5 bases between them. The CDR3 runs 11 residues.